The 2 T cell receptor beta chains below come from one sample, sequenced in a study of neurological immune-mediated disorders. Described time point: longitudinal time-point 1 (baseline). TCRdb reprocessed the 5' RACE reads with MiXCR, giving one entry per CDR3 protein. The top ten clones hold 1.5% to 2% of a sample with about 49,000 distinct CDR3 sequences, 10% of them seen once. Sample: PBMCs. The receptors were sampled from a middle-aged woman in good health.

This clonotype was seen at least ten times. The genes are TRBV20-1 and TRBJ2-7; D gene unclear. With 0 bases removed from V and 0 bases from J, the gap between germline ends came to 9 bases. Germline V gene sequence: CDR1 DFQATT, CDR2 SNEGSKA (reference sequence). The CDR3 extends over 14 amino acids. The CDR3: CSARDPKSSYEQYF. As DNA, the CDR3 is TGCAGTGCTAGAGACCCTAAAAGCTCCTACGAGCAGTACTTC.

This clonotype was observed many times. The gene calls are TRBV20-1 and TRBJ1-2, with D uncertain. CDR3 length equals 8 residues. Germline V CDR1 and CDR2: DFQATT, SNEGSKA (reference sequence). Trimming removed 6 bases at V and 4 bases at J, with 0 bases between. The CDR3 sequence: CSAYGYTF. The CDR3 DNA follows: TGCAGTGCCTATGGCTACACCTTC.